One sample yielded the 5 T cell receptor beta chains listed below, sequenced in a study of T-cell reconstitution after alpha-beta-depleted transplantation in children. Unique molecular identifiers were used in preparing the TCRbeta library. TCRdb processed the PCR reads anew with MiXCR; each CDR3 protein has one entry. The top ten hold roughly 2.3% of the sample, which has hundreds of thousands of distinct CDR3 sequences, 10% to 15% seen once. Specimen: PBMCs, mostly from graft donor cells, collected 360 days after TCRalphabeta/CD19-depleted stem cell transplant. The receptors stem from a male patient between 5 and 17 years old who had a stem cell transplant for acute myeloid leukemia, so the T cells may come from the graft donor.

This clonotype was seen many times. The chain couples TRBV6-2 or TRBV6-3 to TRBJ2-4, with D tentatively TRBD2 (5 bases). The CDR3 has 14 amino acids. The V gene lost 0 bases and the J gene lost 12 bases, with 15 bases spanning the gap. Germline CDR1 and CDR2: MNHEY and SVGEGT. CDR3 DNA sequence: TGTGCCAGCAGTTACTCCTCCAGCCTCCGGGATCAGTACTTC. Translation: CASSYSSSLRDQYF.

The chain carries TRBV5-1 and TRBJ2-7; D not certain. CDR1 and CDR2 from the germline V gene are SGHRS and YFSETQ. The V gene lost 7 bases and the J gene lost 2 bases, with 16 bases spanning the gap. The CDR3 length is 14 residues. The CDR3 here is CASAPGRSAYEQYF. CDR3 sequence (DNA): TGCGCCAGCGCGCCGGGCAGGTCGGCCTACGAGCAGTACTTC.

The CDR3 nucleotides are TGTGCCAGCAGTGAAGACATCACAGATACGCAGTATTTT. Its translation is CASSEDITDTQYF. The rearrangement joins TRBV2 to TRBJ2-3; D is undetermined. V dropped 1 base and J dropped 2 bases, with 4 bases sitting between them. CDR1 SNHLY and CDR2 FYNNEI come from the germline V gene. The CDR3 consists of 13 residues.

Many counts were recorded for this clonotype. CDR3: CASTPDSSNQPQHF. In DNA, the CDR3 is TGTGCCAGCACCCCGGACAGTAGCAATCAGCCCCAGCATTTT. The J gene is TRBJ1-5, the V gene TRBV6-1; D is possibly TRBD1 (6 bases). Germline CDR1 reads MNHNS; CDR2 reads SASEGT. Trimming left V 7 bases short and J 0 bases short, with 10 bases between. The length of the CDR3 is 14 residues.

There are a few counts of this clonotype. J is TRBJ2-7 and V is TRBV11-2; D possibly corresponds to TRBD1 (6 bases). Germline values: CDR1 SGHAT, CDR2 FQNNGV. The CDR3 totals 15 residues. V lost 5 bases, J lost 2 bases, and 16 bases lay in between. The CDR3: CASSPTGLVTYEQYF. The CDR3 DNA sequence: TGTGCCAGCAGCCCTACAGGGCTGGTTACCTACGAGCAGTACTTC.